Below are 7 T cell receptor beta chains sequenced from a single sample in a study of cytomegalovirus exposure and HLA in healthy donors. This PCR relied on a set of 60 Vbeta primers and 13 Jbeta primers. Sequencing was performed with immunoSEQ multiplex PCR; in TCRdb, only in-frame clones are kept and a portion is missing. The table has under 200,000 clones, about four fifths seen once. Specimen: PBMCs. The receptors come from a woman aged 45-60 years in good health and CMV-seronegative.

The chain couples TRBV28 to TRBJ1-2; 7 bases fit TRBD1. The trim removed 5 bases at V and 0 bases at J, leaving 3 bases unmatched. Germline V gene sequence: CDR1 MDHEN, CDR2 SYDVKM. This CDR3 contains 14 residues. The CDR3: CASSPGGTNYGYTF. CDR3 coding DNA: TGTGCCAGCAGTCCAGGGGGTACTAACTATGGCTACACCTTC.

The sample holds a few counts of this clone. The gene calls are TRBV18 and TRBJ2-2; D is unclear. The germline gives CDR1 KGHSH, CDR2 LQKENI. CDR3 length: 16 amino acids. Trimming removed 2 bases from V and 1 base from J, with 11 bases in between. The CDR3 here is CASSPVLAENTGELFF. Written as DNA, the CDR3 is TGTGCCAGCTCACCAGTTCTGGCCGAGAACACCGGGGAGCTGTTTTTT.

This chain uses TRBV14 with TRBJ2-3; 9 nucleotides match TRBD1. Unmatched junction bases numbered 16, after V lost 0 bases and J lost 6 bases. In germline, CDR1 is SGHDN, CDR2 FVKESK. The CDR3 is 19 amino acids. CDR3 residues: CASSQDSGIRTGARDTQYF. As DNA, the CDR3 is TGTGCCAGCAGCCAAGATTCTGGGATTAGGACAGGGGCGAGGGATACGCAGTATTTT.

V is TRBV5-1 and J is TRBJ2-5, with 9 bases lining up with TRBD2. Germline V gene lookup returns CDR1 SGHRS and CDR2 YFSETQ. The CDR3 totals 15 residues. V was pared by 10 bases and J by 4 bases, with 14 bases of the junction left unmatched. CDR3 nucleotides: TGCGCCTCCCAGGGCGGGGCTAGCGGGGCAGAGACCCAGTACTTC. It translates to CASQGGASGAETQYF.

The V gene is TRBV7-9, the J gene TRBJ1-4, with D tentatively TRBD1 (6 bases). Germline V gives CDR1 SEHNR, CDR2 FQNEAQ (reference sequence). CDR3 length: 15 residues. Trimming removed 5 bases at V and 2 bases at J, with 12 bases between. CDR3: CASSPVRGTNEKLFF. Here the CDR3 DNA reads TGTGCCAGCAGCCCTGTGAGGGGGACTAATGAAAAACTGTTTTTT.

The chain recombines TRBV9 with TRBJ1-4; D might be TRBD1 (5 bases). Trimming stripped 0 bases from V and 3 bases from J, with 9 bases between. Germline loops: CDR1 SGDLS, CDR2 YYNGEE. The CDR3 is 15 amino acids. The CDR3 loop reads CASSVAGRANEKLFF. In DNA, the CDR3 is TGTGCCAGCAGCGTAGCCGGCAGGGCTAATGAAAAACTGTTTTTT.

The CDR3 sequence is CATSRGGRQGGIQETQYF. CDR3 nucleotides: TGTGCCACCAGCAGAGGGGGGAGGCAGGGGGGAATTCAAGAGACCCAGTACTTC. The V and J genes are TRBV15 and TRBJ2-5; tentative D call: TRBD1 (7 bases). This CDR3 has 18 amino acids. CDR1 is LNHNV, CDR2 YYDKDF, per germline (reference sequence). Trimming shortened V by 1 base and J by 2 bases, and 20 bases separated the two germline ends.